This is a list of T cell receptor beta chains from one sample in a study of CD8+CD57+ T cells in acquired aplastic anemia. TCRdb reprocessed the reads via MiXCR and lists one record per CDR3 protein. The sample includes hundreds of thousands of distinct CDR3 sequences, about a third of them seen just once. Sequences were obtained from sorted CD4+, CD8+, or CD8+CD57+ T cells (not recorded which) from PBMCs. All receptors come from a human donor with aplastic anemia. CDR3s include the opening cysteine and the closing phenylalanine or tryptophan. A D gene is named only where the DNA matches it firmly. Clone size is shown for a subset of rows, as once, few, many or a class of expanded clone.

size	V	D	J	CDR3	DNA
few	TRBV20-1	TRBD2	TRBJ2-1	CSASRGEGDEQFF	TGCAGTGCTAGTCGGGGGGAAGGTGATGAGCAGTTCTTC
NA	TRBV19	NA	TRBJ1-5	CASSIGLGDGQNQPQHF	TGTGCCAGTAGTATAGGGTTAGGGGACGGGCAAAATCAGCCCCAGCATTTT
NA	TRBV28	NA	TRBJ1-2	CASSPGVLGYTF	TGTGCCAGCAGCCCGGGAGTCCTTGGCTACACCTTC
NA	TRBV5-6	NA	TRBJ2-5	CASSLSSGLQETQYF	TGTGCCAGCAGCTTGTCGAGCGGTCTACAAGAGACCCAGTACTTC
many	TRBV7-9	NA	TRBJ1-2	CASSLELGGYTF	TGTGCCAGCAGCCTCGAGCTGGGGGGCTACACCTTC
NA	TRBV11-2	NA	TRBJ1-4	CASSLDAGLANEKLFF	TGTGCCAGCAGCTTAGACGCGGGTCTTGCAAATGAAAAACTGTTTTTT
few	TRBV20-1	TRBD2	TRBJ2-1	CSARLPPSGITYNEQFF	TGCAGTGCTAGACTTCCCCCTAGCGGTATTACCTACAATGAGCAGTTCTTC
few	TRBV5-1	TRBD1	TRBJ2-2	CASRPGQGGRELFF	TGCGCCAGCAGACCCGGACAGGGAGGAAGGGAGCTGTTTTTT
few	TRBV20-1	TRBD2	TRBJ2-1	CSAMGLAGLSPNEQFF	TGCAGTGCTATGGGACTAGCGGGGCTAAGTCCAAATGAGCAGTTCTTC
NA	TRBV30	TRBD1	TRBJ2-7	CAWSAGQHPSYEQYF	TGTGCCTGGAGTGCGGGACAGCACCCTTCCTACGAGCAGTACTTC
many	TRBV24-1	TRBD1	TRBJ1-4	CATRDGTATNEKLFF	TGTGCCACCAGGGACGGGACAGCAACTAATGAAAAACTGTTTTTT
NA	TRBV5-4	NA	TRBJ2-5	CASSLGARQETQYF	TGTGCCAGCAGCTTGGGGGCGAGGCAGGAGACCCAGTACTTC
many	TRBV20-1	NA	TRBJ1-1	CSARDRRASYTEAFF	TGCAGTGCTAGAGACCGGCGGGCGTCGTACACTGAAGCTTTCTTT
NA	TRBV19	NA	TRBJ1-4	CASSLRGSTNEKLFF	TGTGCCAGTAGCCTCCGGGGATCAACTAATGAAAAACTGTTTTTT
NA	TRBV7-8	NA	TRBJ1-3	CASSLGSRANSGNTIYF	TGTGCCAGCAGCTTAGGAAGTAGGGCCAACTCTGGAAACACCATATATTTT
many	TRBV20-1	NA	TRBJ1-2	CSAIAAGSPNYGYTF	TGCAGTGCTATCGCAGCAGGGTCCCCTAACTATGGCTACACCTTC
many	TRBV7-9	NA	TRBJ1-1	CASSLGVTEAFF	TGTGCCAGCAGCTTAGGAGTCACTGAAGCTTTCTTT
NA	TRBV24-1	NA	TRBJ2-2	CASSLSAPSNTGELFF	TGTGCCAGCAGTTTATCGGCCCCTTCGAACACCGGGGAGCTGTTTTTT
many	TRBV15	NA	TRBJ1-1	CATSRDTGTEAFF	TGTGCCACCAGCAGAGATACGGGCACTGAAGCTTTCTTT
many	TRBV2	NA	TRBJ1-5	CASSEADGGQPQHF	TGTGCCAGCAGTGAAGCTGACGGAGGTCAGCCCCAGCATTTT
many	TRBV4-1	TRBD1	TRBJ1-2	CASSQGQGDGYTF	TGCGCCAGCAGCCAAGGACAGGGGGATGGCTACACCTTC
NA	TRBV30	TRBD1	TRBJ2-7	CAWRTGTGSYEQYF	TGTGCCTGGAGAACCGGGACAGGCAGCTACGAGCAGTACTTC
many	TRBV9	NA	TRBJ2-6	CASSVAGSGANVLTF	TGTGCCAGCAGCGTAGCCGGGTCTGGGGCCAACGTCCTGACTTTC
NA	TRBV11-2	NA	TRBJ1-4	CASSPGTYATNEKLFF	TGTGCCAGCAGCCCCGGAACGTATGCAACTAATGAAAAACTGTTTTTT
NA	TRBV10-3	TRBD1	TRBJ2-7	CAISEGTGGGDEQYF	TGTGCCATCAGTGAGGGGACAGGGGGGGGGGATGAGCAGTACTTC
few	TRBV5-1	TRBD2	TRBJ2-2	CASSSGTSYLGELFF	TGCGCCAGCAGCTCCGGGACTAGTTATTTAGGGGAGCTGTTTTTT
many	TRBV12-3/TRBV12-4	NA	TRBJ1-6	CASSSDATHHF	TGTGCCAGCAGTTCCGATGCGACCCACCACTTT
NA	TRBV6-2/TRBV6-3	TRBD1	TRBJ1-6	CASSQAGQANSPLHF	TGTGCCAGCAGCCAAGCCGGACAGGCAAATTCACCCCTCCACTTT
NA	TRBV2	NA	TRBJ1-1	CASRSTRPNTEAIF	TGTGCCAGCAGAAGCACCAGGCCGAACACTGAAGCTATCTTT
NA	TRBV28	TRBD2	TRBJ2-7	CASSPNESGRIYEQYF	TGTGCCAGCAGTCCGAATGAGAGCGGGAGGATTTACGAGCAGTACTTC
few	TRBV20-1	NA	TRBJ2-3	CSASPGLNTDTQYF	TGCAGTGCTAGTCCTGGACTGAACACAGATACGCAGTATTTT
many	TRBV7-9	NA	TRBJ2-5	CASSLVGGLAETQYF	TGTGCCAGCAGCTTAGTGGGGGGTTTGGCGGAGACCCAGTACTTC
NA	TRBV7-9	NA	TRBJ1-1	CASSLMDSTEAFF	TGTGCCAGCAGCTTAATGGACAGCACTGAAGCTTTCTTT
NA	TRBV20-1	TRBD2	TRBJ2-7	CSALSASGDLYEQYF	TGCAGTGCTCTTTCGGCTAGCGGGGACCTCTACGAGCAGTACTTC
NA	TRBV9	NA	TRBJ2-2	CASTGADTGELFF	TGTGCCAGCACTGGTGCTGACACCGGGGAGCTGTTTTTT
NA	TRBV15	TRBD2	TRBJ2-7	CATSIEEPSGRRHEQYF	TGTGCCACCAGCATTGAAGAACCTAGCGGGAGAAGGCACGAGCAGTACTTC
once	TRBV9	NA	TRBJ1-2	CASSVTGMYGYTF	TGTGCCAGCAGCGTTACAGGGATGTATGGCTACACCTTC
many	TRBV4-2	NA	TRBJ2-7	CASSQALSSEQYF	TGTGCCAGCAGCCAGGCCTTGTCTTCCGAGCAGTACTTC
many	TRBV19	NA	TRBJ1-6	CASSDSYNSPLHF	TGTGCCAGTAGCGACTCCTATAATTCACCCCTCCACTTT
NA	TRBV11-2	TRBD2	TRBJ2-7	CASSLGLAGVSHEQYF	TGTGCCAGCAGCTTAGGACTAGCGGGGGTTTCCCACGAGCAGTACTTC
NA	TRBV7-3	NA	TRBJ2-5	CASSTVQQETQYF	TGTGCCAGCAGCACCGTCCAACAAGAGACCCAGTACTTC
NA	TRBV20-1	NA	TRBJ2-7	CSYQLSVADGYEQYF	TGCAGTTACCAACTCTCGGTAGCGGATGGGTACGAGCAGTACTTC
many	TRBV2	NA	TRBJ1-5	CASSWDRNQPQHF	TGTGCCAGCAGCTGGGACCGCAATCAGCCCCAGCATTTT
many	TRBV2	NA	TRBJ2-7	CASSQGTPTTYEQYF	TGTGCCAGCAGTCAGGGTACCCCGACAACCTACGAGCAGTACTTC
NA	TRBV5-1	NA	TRBJ1-1	CASSLDPAMNTEAFF	TGCGCCAGCAGCTTGGACCCAGCTATGAACACTGAAGCTTTCTTT
few	TRBV7-8	NA	TRBJ2-3	CASSLYPPANLAYF	TGTGCCAGCAGCTTATACCCCCCCGCCAATCTCGCGTATTTT
NA	TRBV20-1	NA	TRBJ1-1	CSASLGSMNTEAFF	TGCAGTGCTAGTCTGGGCAGCATGAACACTGAAGCTTTCTTT
once	TRBV10-1	NA	TRBJ1-2	CASGGLSGTGIAYGYTF	TGCGCCAGCGGGGGTCTAAGCGGCACGGGAATCGCTTATGGCTACACCTTC
NA	TRBV2	TRBD2	TRBJ2-7	CASSRQPTSGYEQYF	TGTGCCAGCAGTCGACAACCGACTAGCGGGTACGAGCAGTACTTC
NA	TRBV18	NA	TRBJ2-1	CASSPGPPGNEQFF	TGTGCCAGCTCACCTGGTCCCCCAGGGAATGAGCAGTTCTTC
few	TRBV3-1	NA	TRBJ1-1	CASSPQSTMNTEAFF	TGTGCCAGCAGCCCACAGAGCACCATGAACACTGAAGCTTTCTTT